This T cell receptor (beta chain) is from a study of cytotoxic CD8 clonotypes in ibrutinib-treated CLL. Study information: Among the patients, around 10 presented as relapsed/refractory and about 15 as treatment-naive; fewer than 18 showed unmutated IGHV.

Assay used: immunoSEQ multiplex PCR; TCRdb lists only in-frame clones, some missing. The sample holds 130,000 or so clones, 70% to 85% seen once. Germline CDR1 and CDR2: MNHEY and SVGAGI. CDR3 length: 15 amino acids. The V end lost 0 bases, the J end lost 5 bases, and 11 bases lay between the germline ends. With cryopreserved PBMCs as the source, 2 to 2.5 micrograms of genomic DNA went to TCR beta libraries. This clone was found a few times. The sequence came from a human donor with chronic lymphocytic leukemia. The chain has TRBV6-5 and TRBJ1-5; a weak D match, TRBD1 (5 bases). This specimen was PBMCs, taken after 12 months of ibrutinib treatment. The CDR3 spells CASSYSTGTDQPQHF. The CDR3 DNA reads TGTGCCAGCAGTTACTCTACAGGTACTGATCAGCCCCAGCATTTT.